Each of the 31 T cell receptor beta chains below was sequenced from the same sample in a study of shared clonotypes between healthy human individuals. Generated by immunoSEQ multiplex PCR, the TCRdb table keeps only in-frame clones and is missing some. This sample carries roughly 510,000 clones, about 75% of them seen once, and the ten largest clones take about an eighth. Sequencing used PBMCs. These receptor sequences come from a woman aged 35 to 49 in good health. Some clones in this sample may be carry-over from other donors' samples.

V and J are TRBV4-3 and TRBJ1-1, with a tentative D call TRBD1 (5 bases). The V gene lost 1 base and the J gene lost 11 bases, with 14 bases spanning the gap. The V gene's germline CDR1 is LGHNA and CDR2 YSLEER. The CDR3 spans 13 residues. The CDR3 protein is CASSQGLGGRAFF. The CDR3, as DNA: TGCGCCAGCAGCCAAGGCCTGGGGGGTCGCGCTTTCTTT.

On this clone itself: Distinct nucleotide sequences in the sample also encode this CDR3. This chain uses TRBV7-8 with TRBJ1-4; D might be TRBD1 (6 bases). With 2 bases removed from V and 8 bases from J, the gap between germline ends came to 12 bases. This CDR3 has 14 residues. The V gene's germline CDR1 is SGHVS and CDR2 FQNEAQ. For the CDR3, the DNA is TGTGCCAGCAGCTTAACCGGGGGCGGCGAAAAACTGTTTTTT. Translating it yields CASSLTGGGEKLFF.

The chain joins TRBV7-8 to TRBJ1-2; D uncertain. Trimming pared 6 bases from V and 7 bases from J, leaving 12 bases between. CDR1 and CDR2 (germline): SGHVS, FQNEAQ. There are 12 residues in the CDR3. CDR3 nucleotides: TGTGCCAGCAGTCGCTTTACTGGTGGCTACACCTTC. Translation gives CASSRFTGGYTF.

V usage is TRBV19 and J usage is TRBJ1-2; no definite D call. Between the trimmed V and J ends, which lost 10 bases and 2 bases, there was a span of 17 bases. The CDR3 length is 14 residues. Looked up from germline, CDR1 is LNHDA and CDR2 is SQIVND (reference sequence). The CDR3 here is CATAHPQRNYGYTF. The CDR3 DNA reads TGTGCCACCGCCCATCCCCAACGAAACTATGGCTACACCTTC.

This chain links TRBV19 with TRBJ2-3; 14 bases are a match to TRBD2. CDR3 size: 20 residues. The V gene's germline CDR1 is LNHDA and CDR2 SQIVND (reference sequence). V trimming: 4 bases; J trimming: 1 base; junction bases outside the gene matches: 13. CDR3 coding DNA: TGTGCCAGTAGTACTCCTCCCGGGACTAGCGGGAGACGTCGCACAGATACGCAGTATTTT. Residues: CASSTPPGTSGRRRTDTQYF.

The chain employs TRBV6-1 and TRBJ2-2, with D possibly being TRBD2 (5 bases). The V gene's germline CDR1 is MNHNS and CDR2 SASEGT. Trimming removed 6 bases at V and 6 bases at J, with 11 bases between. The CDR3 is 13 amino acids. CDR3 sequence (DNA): TGTGCCAGCAGCCCAGCGGAGGCCGGGGAGCTGTTTTTT. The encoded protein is CASSPAEAGELFF.

In DNA, the CDR3 is TGTGCCAGCAGTGAAATGGGTAACTATGGCTACACCTTC. This codes for CASSEMGNYGYTF. The chain combines TRBV6-1 with TRBJ1-2; D not resolved. Germline CDR1 reads MNHNS; CDR2 reads SASEGT. This CDR3 spans 13 amino acids. V was trimmed by 2 bases and J by 1 base, leaving 5 bases between them.

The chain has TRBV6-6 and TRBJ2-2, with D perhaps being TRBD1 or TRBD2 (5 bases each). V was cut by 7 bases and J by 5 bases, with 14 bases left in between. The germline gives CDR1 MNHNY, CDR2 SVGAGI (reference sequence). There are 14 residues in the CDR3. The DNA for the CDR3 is TGTGCCAGCATACGGGGCTTAGATACCGGGGAGCTGTTTTTT. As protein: CASIRGLDTGELFF.

The CDR3 nucleotides read TGTGCCAGCAGTTGGGTGGAAGAGACCCAGTACTTC. It yields the protein CASSWVEETQYF. The chain recombines TRBV28 with TRBJ2-5, with D unresolved. The length of the CDR3 is 12 residues. Germline V gene lookup returns CDR1 MDHEN and CDR2 SYDVKM. The ends were cut back, 4 bases at V and 3 bases at J, with 6 bases in the middle.

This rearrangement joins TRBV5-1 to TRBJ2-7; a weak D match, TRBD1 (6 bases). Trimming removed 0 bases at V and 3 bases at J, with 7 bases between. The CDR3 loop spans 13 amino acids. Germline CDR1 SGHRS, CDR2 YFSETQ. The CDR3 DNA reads TGCGCCAGCAGCTTGGACAGGGACTACGAGCAGTACTTC. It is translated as CASSLDRDYEQYF.

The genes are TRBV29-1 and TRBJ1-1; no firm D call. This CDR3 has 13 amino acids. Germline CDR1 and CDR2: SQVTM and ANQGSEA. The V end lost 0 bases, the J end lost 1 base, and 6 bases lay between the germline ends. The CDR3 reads CSVEDVGNTEAFF. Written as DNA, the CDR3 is TGCAGCGTTGAAGATGTGGGGAACACTGAAGCTTTCTTT.

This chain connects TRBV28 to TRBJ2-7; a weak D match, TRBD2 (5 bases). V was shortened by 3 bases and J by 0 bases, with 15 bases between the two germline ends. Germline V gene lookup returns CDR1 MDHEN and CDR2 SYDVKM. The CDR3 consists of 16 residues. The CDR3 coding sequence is TGTGCCAGCAGTTTGGGATTAGCGCCTCCCTCCTACGAGCAGTACTTC. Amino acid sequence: CASSLGLAPPSYEQYF.

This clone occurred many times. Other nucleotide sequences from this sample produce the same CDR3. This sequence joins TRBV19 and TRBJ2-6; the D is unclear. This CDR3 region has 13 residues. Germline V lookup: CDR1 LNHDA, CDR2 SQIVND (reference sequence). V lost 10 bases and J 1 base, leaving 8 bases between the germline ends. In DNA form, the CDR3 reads TGTGCCACCACCGGTTCTGGGGCCAACGTCCTGACTTTC. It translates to CATTGSGANVLTF.

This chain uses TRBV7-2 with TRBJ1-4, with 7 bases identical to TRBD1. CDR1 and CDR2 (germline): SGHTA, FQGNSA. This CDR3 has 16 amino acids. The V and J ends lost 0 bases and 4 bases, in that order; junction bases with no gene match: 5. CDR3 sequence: CASSLAGGTVNEKLFF. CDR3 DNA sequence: TGTGCCAGCAGCTTAGCGGGCGGGACAGTTAATGAAAAACTGTTTTTT.

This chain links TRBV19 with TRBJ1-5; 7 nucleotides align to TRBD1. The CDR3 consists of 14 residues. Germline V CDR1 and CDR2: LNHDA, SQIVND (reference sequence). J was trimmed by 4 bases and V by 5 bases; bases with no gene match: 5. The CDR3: CASSLRGANQPQHF. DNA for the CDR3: TGTGCCAGTAGTCTCAGGGGGGCAAATCAGCCCCAGCATTTT.

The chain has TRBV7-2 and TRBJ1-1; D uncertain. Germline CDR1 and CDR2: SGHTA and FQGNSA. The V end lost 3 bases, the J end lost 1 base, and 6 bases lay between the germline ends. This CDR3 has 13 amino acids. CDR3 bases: TGTGCCAGCAGCTTGCGGAGGAACACTGAAGCTTTCTTT. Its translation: CASSLRRNTEAFF.

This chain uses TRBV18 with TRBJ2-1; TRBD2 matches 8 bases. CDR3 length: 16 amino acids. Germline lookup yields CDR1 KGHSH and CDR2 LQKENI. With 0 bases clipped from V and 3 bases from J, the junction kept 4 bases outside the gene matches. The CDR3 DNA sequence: TGTGCCAGCTCACCACCAGCGACTAGCGTCTACAATGAGCAGTTCTTC. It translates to CASSPPATSVYNEQFF. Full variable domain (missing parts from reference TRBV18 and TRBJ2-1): NAGVMQNPRHLVRRRGQEARLRCSPMKGHSHVYWYRQLPEEGLKFMVYLQKENIIDESGMPKERFSAEFPKEGPSILRIQQVVRGDSAAYFCASSPPATSVYNEQFFGPGTRLTVL.

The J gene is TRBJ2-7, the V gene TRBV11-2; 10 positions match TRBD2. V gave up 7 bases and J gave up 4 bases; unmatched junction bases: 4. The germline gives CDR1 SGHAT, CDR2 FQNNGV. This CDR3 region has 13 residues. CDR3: CASKGLAEYEQYF. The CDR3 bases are TGTGCCAGCAAAGGACTAGCGGAGTACGAGCAGTACTTC.

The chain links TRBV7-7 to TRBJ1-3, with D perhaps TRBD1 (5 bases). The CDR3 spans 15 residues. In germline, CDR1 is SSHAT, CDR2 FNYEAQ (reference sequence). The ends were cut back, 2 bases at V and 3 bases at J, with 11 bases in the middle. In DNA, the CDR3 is TGTGCCAGCAGCTTAAGTCCAGGGAGTGGAAACACCATATATTTT. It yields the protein CASSLSPGSGNTIYF.

The CDR3 is CASNPQGAHSYEQYF. The CDR3 DNA reads as TGTGCCAGCAACCCACAGGGGGCTCACTCCTACGAGCAGTACTTC. The chain is built from TRBV21-1 and TRBJ2-7; the table names TRBD1, a call not compared with the DNA. TRBV21-1 is listed as a pseudogene. CDR3 length: 15 amino acids.

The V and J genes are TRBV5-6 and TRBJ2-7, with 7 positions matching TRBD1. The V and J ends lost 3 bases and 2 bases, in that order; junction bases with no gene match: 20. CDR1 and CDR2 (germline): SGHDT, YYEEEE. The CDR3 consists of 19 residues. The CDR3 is CASSSIPPLQGYDPYEQYF. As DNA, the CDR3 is TGTGCCAGCAGCTCAATCCCACCGCTACAGGGGTACGACCCCTACGAGCAGTACTTC.

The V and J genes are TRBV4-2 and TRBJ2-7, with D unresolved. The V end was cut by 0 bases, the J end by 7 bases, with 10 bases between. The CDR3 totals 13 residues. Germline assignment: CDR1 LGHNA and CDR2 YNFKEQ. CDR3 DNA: TGTGCCAGCAGCCAAGATGTGTTCGGGGAGCAGTACTTC. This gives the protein CASSQDVFGEQYF.

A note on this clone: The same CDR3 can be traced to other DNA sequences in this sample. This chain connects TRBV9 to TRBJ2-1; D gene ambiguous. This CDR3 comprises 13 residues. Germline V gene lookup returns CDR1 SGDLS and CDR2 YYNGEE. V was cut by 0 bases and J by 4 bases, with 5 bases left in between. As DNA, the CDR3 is TGTGCCAGCAGCGTAGATCGTTACAATGAGCAGTTCTTC. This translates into CASSVDRYNEQFF.

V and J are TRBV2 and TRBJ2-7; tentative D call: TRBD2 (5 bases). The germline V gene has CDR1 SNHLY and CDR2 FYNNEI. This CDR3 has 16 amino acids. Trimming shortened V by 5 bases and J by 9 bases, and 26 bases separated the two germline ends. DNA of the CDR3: TGTGCCAGCAGTTCCGGGCCACCTATGAGGATTGGGAGGCAGTACTTC. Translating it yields CASSSGPPMRIGRQYF.

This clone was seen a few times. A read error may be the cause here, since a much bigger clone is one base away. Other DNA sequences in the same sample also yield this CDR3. DNA of the CDR3: TGTGCCAGCAGCAGGGACAATAATGAAAAACTGTTTTTC. This codes for CASSRDNNEKLFF. V is TRBV14 and J is TRBJ1-4; a weak D match, TRBD1 (6 bases). Germline CDR1 SGHDN, CDR2 FVKESK. This CDR3 has 13 amino acids. The variable domain in full, completed from reference TRBV14 and TRBJ1-4, reads EAGVTQFPSHSVIEKGQTVTLRCDPISGHDNLYWYRRVMGKEIKFLLHFVKESKQDESGMPNNRFLAERTGGTYSTLKVQPAELEDSGVYFCASSRDNNEKLFFGSGTQLSVL.

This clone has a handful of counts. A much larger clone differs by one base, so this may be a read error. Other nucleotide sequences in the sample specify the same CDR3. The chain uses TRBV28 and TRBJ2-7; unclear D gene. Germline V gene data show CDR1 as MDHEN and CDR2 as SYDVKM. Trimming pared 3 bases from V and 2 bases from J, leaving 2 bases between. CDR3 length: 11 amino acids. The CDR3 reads CASSFTYEQYF. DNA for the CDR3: TGTGCCAGCAGTTTTACCTACGAGCAGTACTTC. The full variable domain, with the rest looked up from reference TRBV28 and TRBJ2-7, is DVKVTQSSRYLVKRTGEKVFLECVQDMDHENMFWYRQDPGLGLRLIYFSYDVKMKEKGDIPEGYSVSREKKERFSLILESASTNQTSMYLCASSFTYEQYFGPGTRLTVT.

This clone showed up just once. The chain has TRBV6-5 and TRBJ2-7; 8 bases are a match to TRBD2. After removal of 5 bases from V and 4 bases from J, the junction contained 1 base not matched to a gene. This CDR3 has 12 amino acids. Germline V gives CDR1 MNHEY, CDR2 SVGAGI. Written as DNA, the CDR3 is TGTGCCAGCAGTGGCGGGAGGTACGAGCAGTACTTC. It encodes CASSGGRYEQYF.

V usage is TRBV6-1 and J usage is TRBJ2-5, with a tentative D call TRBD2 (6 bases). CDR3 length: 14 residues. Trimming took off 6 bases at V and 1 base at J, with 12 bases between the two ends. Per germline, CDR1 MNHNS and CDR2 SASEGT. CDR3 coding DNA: TGTGCCAGCAGAGAGAGCGGGCCCCAAGAGACCCAGTACTTC. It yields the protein CASRESGPQETQYF.

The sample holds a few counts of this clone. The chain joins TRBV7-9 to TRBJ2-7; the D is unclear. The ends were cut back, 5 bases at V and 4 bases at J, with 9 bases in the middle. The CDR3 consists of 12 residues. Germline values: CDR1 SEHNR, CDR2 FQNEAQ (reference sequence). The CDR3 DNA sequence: TGTGCCAGCAGCGCCACTCGGTACGAGCAGTACTTC. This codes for CASSATRYEQYF.

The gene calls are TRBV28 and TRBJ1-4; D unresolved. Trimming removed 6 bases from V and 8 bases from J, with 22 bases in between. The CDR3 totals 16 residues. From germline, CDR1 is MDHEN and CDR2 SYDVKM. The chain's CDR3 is CASRPSWARPAEKLFF. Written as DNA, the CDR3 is TGTGCCAGCAGACCATCCTGGGCCCGTCCTGCGGAAAAACTGTTTTTT.

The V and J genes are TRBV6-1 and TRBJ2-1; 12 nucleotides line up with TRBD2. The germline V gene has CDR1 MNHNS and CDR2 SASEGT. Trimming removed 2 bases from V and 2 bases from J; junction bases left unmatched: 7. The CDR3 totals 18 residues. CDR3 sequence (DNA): TGTGCCAGCAGTGAAATTCTAGCGGGAGGGATTCCCTACAATGAGCAGTTCTTC. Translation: CASSEILAGGIPYNEQFF.